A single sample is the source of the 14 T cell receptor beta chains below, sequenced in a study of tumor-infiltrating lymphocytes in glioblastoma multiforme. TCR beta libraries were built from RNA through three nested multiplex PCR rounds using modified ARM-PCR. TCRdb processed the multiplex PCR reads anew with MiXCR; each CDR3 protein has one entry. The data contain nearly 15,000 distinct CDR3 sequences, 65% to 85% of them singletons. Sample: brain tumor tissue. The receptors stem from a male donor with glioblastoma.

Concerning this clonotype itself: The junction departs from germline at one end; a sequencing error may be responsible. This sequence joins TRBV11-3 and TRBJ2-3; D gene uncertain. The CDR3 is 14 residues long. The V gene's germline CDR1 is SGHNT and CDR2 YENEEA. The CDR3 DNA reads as TGTGCCAGTAGCTTTGAGAGTCTCACAGATACGCGGTATTTT. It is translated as CASSFESLTDTRYF.

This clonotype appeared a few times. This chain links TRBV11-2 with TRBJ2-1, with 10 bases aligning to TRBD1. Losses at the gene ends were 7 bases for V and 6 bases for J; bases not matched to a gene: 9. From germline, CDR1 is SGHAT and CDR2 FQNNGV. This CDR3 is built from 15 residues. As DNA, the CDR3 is TGTGCCAGCACCATGACAGGGGGCAGTATCAATGAGCAGTTCTTC. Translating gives CASTMTGGSINEQFF.

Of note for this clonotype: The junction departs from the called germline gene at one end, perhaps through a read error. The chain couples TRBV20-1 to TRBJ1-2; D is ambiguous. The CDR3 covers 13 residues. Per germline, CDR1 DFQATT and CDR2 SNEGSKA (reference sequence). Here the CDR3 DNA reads TGCAGTGCCACACCAGTGCGTGACTATGGCTACACCTTT. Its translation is CSATPVRDYGYTF.

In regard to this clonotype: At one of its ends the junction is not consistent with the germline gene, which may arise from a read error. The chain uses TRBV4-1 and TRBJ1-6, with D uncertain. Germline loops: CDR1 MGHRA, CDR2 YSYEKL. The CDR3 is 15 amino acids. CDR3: CASQNLASGISPLHF. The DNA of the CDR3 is TGCGCTAGCCAAAACCTGGCATCTGGGATTTCACCCCTTCACTTT.

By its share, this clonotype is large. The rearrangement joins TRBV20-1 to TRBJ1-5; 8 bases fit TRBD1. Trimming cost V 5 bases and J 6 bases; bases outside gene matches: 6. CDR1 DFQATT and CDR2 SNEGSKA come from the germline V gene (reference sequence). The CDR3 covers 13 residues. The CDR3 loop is CSAAGGAGQPQHF. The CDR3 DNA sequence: TGCAGTGCTGCAGGGGGCGCGGGTCAGCCCCAGCATTTT.

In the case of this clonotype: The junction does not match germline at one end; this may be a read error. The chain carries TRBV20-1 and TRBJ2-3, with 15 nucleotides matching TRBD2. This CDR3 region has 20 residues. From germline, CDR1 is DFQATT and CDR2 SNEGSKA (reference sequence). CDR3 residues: CSAGRPGLAGGPSTTDTQYF. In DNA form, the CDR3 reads TGCAGTGCTGGTCGCCCCGGACTAGCGGGAGGGCCGAGTACCACAGATACCCAGTATTTT.

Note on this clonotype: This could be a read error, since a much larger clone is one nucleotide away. Written as DNA, the CDR3 is TGCGCCAGAAGCCAAAGCCACGGACAGGAGAACACTGAAGCTTTCTTT. It specifies CARSQSHGQENTEAFF. V is TRBV4-1 and J is TRBJ1-1, with 7 bases lining up with TRBD1. The CDR3 runs 16 residues. Germline V lookup: CDR1 MGHRA, CDR2 YSYEKL.

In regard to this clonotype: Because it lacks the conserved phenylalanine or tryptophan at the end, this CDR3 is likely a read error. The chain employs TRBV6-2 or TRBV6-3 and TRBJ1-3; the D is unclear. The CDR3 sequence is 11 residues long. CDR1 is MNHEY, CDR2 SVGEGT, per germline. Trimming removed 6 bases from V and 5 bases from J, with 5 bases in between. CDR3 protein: CASRKRNTIYL. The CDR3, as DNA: TGTGCCAGCAGGAAAAGAAACACCATATATCTT.

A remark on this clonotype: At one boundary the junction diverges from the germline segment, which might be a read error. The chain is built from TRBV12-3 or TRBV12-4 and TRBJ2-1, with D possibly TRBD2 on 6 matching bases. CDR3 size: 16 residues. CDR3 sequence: CASSLELADSYNEQLF. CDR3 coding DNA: TGTGCCAGCAGTTTAGAATTAGCGGACTCCTACAATGAGCAGTTATTC.

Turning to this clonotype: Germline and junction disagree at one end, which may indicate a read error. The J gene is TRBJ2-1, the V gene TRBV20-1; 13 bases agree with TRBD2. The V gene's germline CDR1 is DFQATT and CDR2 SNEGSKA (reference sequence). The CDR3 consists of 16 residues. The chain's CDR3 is CSAGRPGLAGMDEHFF. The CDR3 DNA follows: TGCAGTGCTGGTCGACCGGGACTAGCGGGAATGGATGAGCATTTCTTC.

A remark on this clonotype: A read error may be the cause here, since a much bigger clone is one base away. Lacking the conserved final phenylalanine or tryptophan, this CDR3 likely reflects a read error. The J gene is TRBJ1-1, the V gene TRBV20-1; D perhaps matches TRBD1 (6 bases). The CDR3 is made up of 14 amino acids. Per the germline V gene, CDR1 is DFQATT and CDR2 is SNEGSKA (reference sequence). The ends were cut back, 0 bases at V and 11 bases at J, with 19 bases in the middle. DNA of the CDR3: TGCAGTGCTAGAGAGGACAGTGGGCCTGTTGGCGCTTTCTGT. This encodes CSAREDSGPVGAFC.

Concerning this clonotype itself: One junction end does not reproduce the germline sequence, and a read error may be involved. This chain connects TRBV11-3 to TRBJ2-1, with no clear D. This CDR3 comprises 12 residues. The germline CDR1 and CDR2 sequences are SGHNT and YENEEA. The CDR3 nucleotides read TGCGCCAGCAGCTTAGTTCTCGATAAGCAGTTCTTC. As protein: CASSLVLDKQFF.

The CDR3 coding sequence is TGCAGCGCCGCGACGCCTAGGCGGATTGAAGCTTTCTTT. Amino acids: CSAATPRRIEAFF. The chain has TRBV29-1 and TRBJ1-1; D call uncertain. Trimming removed 7 bases from V and 7 bases from J, with 19 bases in between. This CDR3 comprises 13 residues. The germline V gene has CDR1 SQVTM and CDR2 ANQGSEA.

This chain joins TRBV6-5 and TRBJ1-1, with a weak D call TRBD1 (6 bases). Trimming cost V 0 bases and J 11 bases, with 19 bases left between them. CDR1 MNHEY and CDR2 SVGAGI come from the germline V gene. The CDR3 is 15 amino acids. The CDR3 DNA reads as TGTGCCAGCAGTTACTCCGGACAGTGTACCATTGAGGCTTTCTTT. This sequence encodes CASSYSGQCTIEAFF.